This T cell receptor (beta chain) was sequenced for a study of regulatory T cells in long-lasting Graves disease (dated by TCRdb to the early 2020s). Study-wide context: Persistent Graves' disease was defined as antithyroid drug treatment for over 5 years with persistently positive TSH receptor autoantibodies. The study took place in China and was registered as a clinical trial. Peripheral blood TCR sequencing and RNA sequencing compared persistent Graves' disease patients with newly diagnosed Graves' disease patients. Persistent Graves' disease patients in the clinical cohort had taken antithyroid drugs for around 11 years on average. TCR sequencing covered some 13 persistent and about 20 newly diagnosed Graves' disease patients, 33 samples in total. Broader findings and caveats from the paper: Patients with persistent disease shared more public clonotypes (under 3,000) than newly diagnosed patients did (approximately 970). The small sample size was acknowledged by the authors as a limitation that may reduce accuracy. Persistent disease showed preferential use of TRBV28, TRBJ1-2 and TRBJ2-5, whereas newly diagnosed disease favored TRBV20-1 and TRBJ2-1. Compared with newly diagnosed patients, patients with persistent Graves' disease had lower TCR Shannon entropy and fewer highly expanded clones, which suggests clonal expansion. Only peripheral blood was studied, because thyroid tissue, the primary lesion, was inaccessible. Sequencing and analysis were limited to the TCR beta chain.

The junction shows trimming of 0 bases on V and 3 bases on J, and the gene matches do not reach 5 bases of it. There are 16 amino acids in the CDR3, from cysteine to phenylalanine inclusive. Only CDR3 DNA is held: 48 bases, read in frame from base 1. Looking up the germline V gene (reference sequence) yields CDR1 LNHDA and CDR2 SQIVND. What this sample's time point label stands for: persistent/refractory GD, antithyroid drugs over 5 years with positive TRAb. RNA was extracted from PBMCs in TRIzol for both TCR sequencing and RNA sequencing. Graves' disease was diagnosed according to American Thyroid Association guidelines. The patients came from an endocrinology department in Xi'an, China. From each patient, approximately 9 milliliters of peripheral blood was collected into an EDTA anticoagulant tube. Ficoll Paque Plus density gradient separation was used to isolate PBMCs, and no further T cell sorting was performed. An Agilent 2100 Bioanalyzer and agarose gel were used to check RNA quality, and a NanoDrop 2000 was used to measure RNA concentration.

The library was prepared using multiplex PCR. Sequencing relied on an Illumina HiSeq 4000. CDR3 regions were amplified by Arm-PCR with iRepertoire HTBI primers to construct TCR beta libraries. Before sequencing, the PCR products underwent gel purification. The paper's processing steps were these. Gene usage analysis of CDR3 amino acid clonotypes used the 60 to 75 TRBV and 11 to 15 TRBJ segments found across samples. Filtered high-quality paired reads were merged into contigs using COPE and FqMerger. BLAST was used to align contigs to IMGT TRBV, TRBD and TRBJ reference genes, with CDR3 defined following IMGT. Highly expanded clones were defined as clonotypes with a frequency above 0.1%. Repertoire diversity was measured by Shannon entropy, and V-J evenness by the Gini coefficient. A clonotype was considered public if more than one individual shared it. Using fastp at Q25 and MiXCR, TCRdb reprocessed the public reads and kept productive beta chains. One record per CDR3 amino acid sequence lists the most common genes and DNA. TCRdb, not the authors, supplied the V and J calls. For this sample there are 420,000 or so distinct CDR3 sequences; around 22% appear just once. Approximately 25% of the sample comes from the top ten.

In its sample, this clonotype was seen a few times. Its antigen is currently not known. Nothing much larger sits one base from this clone, and base qualities are not available. This sequence uses TRBV19 and TRBJ2-7, with 10 central nucleotides matching TRBD1. The TCR sequence derives from a female donor with Graves disease. The specimen comprised peripheral blood mononuclear cells (PBMCs), sampled when the disease was refractory, from a patient treated with antithyroid drugs. The DNA is as follows: TGTGCCAGTAGTATAGATCATGGGACAGGGGTCTACGAGCAGTACTTC. It is translated as CASSIDHGTGVYEQYF. Reference TRBV19 and TRBJ2-7 genes cover what lies past the CDR3, so the full variable domain is DGGITQSPKYLFRKEGQNVTLSCEQNLNHDAMYWYRQDPGQGLRLIYYSQIVNDFQKGDIAEGYSVSREKKESFPLTVTSAQKNPTAFYLCASSIDHGTGVYEQYFGPGTRLTVT.